This TCR beta chain was documented in a study of T cell repertoires in cytomegalovirus infection. Study information: The public TCR beta signatures pointed to both CMV infection and matching HLA type.

This clonotype is medium-sized within its sample. The antigen is undetermined. The CDR3 has 15 amino acids. With 7 bases removed from V and 4 bases from J, the gap between germline ends came to 19 bases. Germline V gene sequence: CDR1 LNHDA, CDR2 SQIVND (reference sequence). TCRdb analysed the reads with MiXCR anew, one entry per CDR3 protein. The sample lists tens of thousands of distinct CDR3 sequences, around 20% occurring once. Study findings and constraints: Based on cumulative public TCR beta family frequency, carriers of CMV plus the relevant HLA were identified. HLA-C-restricted CMV-specific TCR beta clonotypes were dominant in the ex vivo response.

The rearrangement links TRBV19 to TRBJ1-2, with a tentative D call TRBD1 (5 bases). The sample taken for sequencing was PBMCs, sequenced either directly or after in vitro stimulation (not recorded which). The TCR was taken from a human donor in good health (CMV status not recorded). Some clones in this sample may be carry-over from other donors' samples. The CDR3 loop reads CASTALLGTSYGYTF. As DNA, the CDR3 is TGTGCCAGTACCGCGCTCCTCGGGACGAGCTATGGCTACACCTTC.